The 13 T cell receptor beta chains presented below share a single source sample, sequenced in a study of brain metastases from non-small cell lung cancer. The data were produced by immunoSEQ multiplex PCR, yet TCRdb's version contains in-frame clones alone and is incomplete. The sample lists roughly 4,500 clones, roughly 80% seen once, with 4.5% to 7.5% in the top ten. Sample: tumor-adjacent normal tissue. The receptors stem from a donor older than 35 with non-small cell lung cancer.

The V and J genes are TRBV28 and TRBJ1-1; no clear D gene. The CDR3 runs to 14 residues. Trimming took off 3 bases at V and 0 bases at J, with 8 bases between the two ends. Looked up from germline, CDR1 is MDHEN and CDR2 is SYDVKM. The CDR3 sequence: CASSFSLMNTEAFF. The CDR3 DNA is TGTGCCAGCAGTTTCAGTTTAATGAACACTGAAGCTTTCTTT.

V gene TRBV28 combines with J gene TRBJ2-7; TRBD1 matches at 7 bases. The CDR3 has 13 amino acids. CDR1 is MDHEN and CDR2 is SYDVKM in the germline V gene. After removal of 6 bases from V and 5 bases from J, the junction contained 7 bases not matched to a gene. The CDR3 sequence: CASRLDRDHEQYF. The CDR3 DNA reads TGTGCCAGCAGGCTCGACAGGGACCACGAGCAGTACTTC. Drawing the rest from reference TRBV28 and TRBJ2-7, the complete variable domain is DVKVTQSSRYLVKRTGEKVFLECVQDMDHENMFWYRQDPGLGLRLIYFSYDVKMKEKGDIPEGYSVSREKKERFSLILESASTNQTSMYLCASRLDRDHEQYFGPGTRLTVT.

The CDR3 here is CASSPEVGPSDGYTF. The CDR3 coding sequence is TGTGCCAGCAGCCCAGAGGTGGGGCCGTCTGATGGCTACACCTTC. The chain is built from TRBV7-2 and TRBJ1-2, with D perhaps TRBD1 (5 bases). Trimming removed 5 bases from V and 6 bases from J, with 19 bases in between. There are 15 residues in the CDR3. In germline, CDR1 is SGHTA, CDR2 FQGNSA.

The gene calls are TRBV5-4 and TRBJ2-7, with a weak D call TRBD2 (5 bases). The CDR3 runs to 13 residues. The germline V gene encodes CDR1 SGHNT and CDR2 YYREEE (reference sequence). V was trimmed by 4 bases and J by 1 base, leaving 9 bases between them. CDR3 protein: CASSPRDSYEQYF. CDR3 nucleotide sequence: TGTGCCAGCAGCCCCCGGGATTCCTACGAGCAGTACTTC.

The CDR3 region has the DNA TGTGCCAGCAGTCCCCCGGTCGGGGCCTTCTATGGCTACACCTTC. Translation: CASSPPVGAFYGYTF. The chain couples TRBV7-8 to TRBJ1-2; a weak D match, TRBD1 (5 bases). CDR1 SGHVS and CDR2 FQNEAQ come from the germline V gene. This CDR3 is built from 15 residues. Trimming took off 6 bases at V and 4 bases at J, with 18 bases between the two ends.

The V gene is TRBV27, the J gene TRBJ2-1; TRBD2 matches 12 bases. Germline CDR1 is MNHEY and CDR2 is SMNVEV (reference sequence). The CDR3 spans 14 residues. J gave up 5 bases and V 7 bases, and 3 bases lay outside the gene matches. The CDR3 coding sequence is TGTGCCAGCACCAGACTAGCGGGAGACAATGAGCAGTTCTTC. It codes for CASTRLAGDNEQFF.

With respect to this clone: Mismatch with germline at one junction end may stem from a read error. Other DNA sequences within the sample encode an identical CDR3. The chain combines TRBV14 with TRBJ2-5; D is perhaps TRBD2 (6 bases). This CDR3 comprises 13 residues. Germline-derived CDR1 and CDR2 are SGHDN and FVKESK. The CDR3 reads CASSQAPGETQYF. In DNA form, the CDR3 reads TGTGCCAGCAGCCAAGCCCCGGGGGAGACTCAGTACTTC.

This clone appeared a few times. As DNA, the CDR3 is TGTGCCAGCCAATACGGGACAGGGAGGGATGGCTACACCTTC. Its protein is CASQYGTGRDGYTF. The genes are TRBV28 and TRBJ1-2; 9 bases align to TRBD1. Germline loops: CDR1 MDHEN, CDR2 SYDVKM. The CDR3 covers 14 residues. Losses at the gene ends were 8 bases for V and 6 bases for J; bases not matched to a gene: 10.

The chain couples TRBV5-1 to TRBJ2-1; TRBD2 matches at 7 bases. Losses at the gene ends were 3 bases for V and 6 bases for J; bases not matched to a gene: 12. This CDR3 region has 16 residues. CDR1 SGHRS and CDR2 YFSETQ come from the germline V gene. As DNA, the CDR3 is TGCGCCAGCAGCTCCCTTTCGGGAGGAAGGGGCAATGAGCAGTTCTTC. It codes for CASSSLSGGRGNEQFF. The complete variable domain, with remaining parts taken from reference TRBV5-1 and TRBJ2-1, reads KAGVTQTPRYLIKTRGQQVTLSCSPISGHRSVSWYQQTPGQGLQFLFEYFSETQRNKGNFPGRFSGRQFSNSRSEMNVSTLELGDSALYLCASSSLSGGRGNEQFFGPGTRLTVL.

This clone was found a few times. In the same sample, other DNA sequences code for this CDR3. The chain couples TRBV29-1 to TRBJ2-1; 8 positions agree with TRBD2. Germline V CDR1 and CDR2: SQVTM, ANQGSEA. V lost 5 bases, J lost 0 bases, and 6 bases stayed unmatched. The CDR3 is made up of 15 amino acids. CDR3 sequence: CSVHSGTNSYNEQFF. The CDR3 bases are TGCAGCGTTCATAGCGGGACCAACTCCTACAATGAGCAGTTCTTC.

In DNA form, the CDR3 reads TGTGCCAGTAGTATTGGTTCTGCCTGGCGAGGGGGGGATACGCAGTATTTT. Encoded protein: CASSIGSAWRGGDTQYF. The V and J genes are TRBV19 and TRBJ2-3, with D perhaps TRBD1 or TRBD2 (6 bases each). The CDR3 contains 17 residues. The V end lost 3 bases, the J end lost 6 bases, and 22 bases lay between the germline ends. Germline V gene sequence: CDR1 LNHDA, CDR2 SQIVND (reference sequence).

The gene calls are TRBV19 and TRBJ2-3; D gene ambiguous. Germline V lookup: CDR1 LNHDA, CDR2 SQIVND (reference sequence). This CDR3 is 15 amino acids long. Trimming took 3 bases from V and 5 from J, leaving 15 bases between them. CDR3 nucleotide sequence: TGTGCCAGTAGTATTGGACCCTACAAGGTAGATACGCAGTATTTT. Translated: CASSIGPYKVDTQYF.

The chain has TRBV14 and TRBJ2-5; D uncertain. CDR3 length equals 14 residues. The ends were cut back, 1 base at V and 1 base at J, with 7 bases in the middle. In germline, CDR1 is SGHDN, CDR2 FVKESK. In DNA, the CDR3 is TGTGCCAGCAGCCAAGTAGGGTTCCAAGAGACCCAGTACTTC. Translation gives CASSQVGFQETQYF.